This is a list of T cell receptor beta chains from one sample in a study of T cell repertoires in cytomegalovirus infection. No cognate antigen is known for these TCRs. In TCRdb, the reads were re-called with MiXCR into one record per CDR3 protein. Among roughly 180,000 distinct CDR3 sequences, less than 25% were seen once, and the ten largest hold under 30%. Sample: CD8+ T cells from cultured PBMCs, taken from culture after CMV antigen stimulation. Receptor source: a human donor in good health (CMV status not recorded). Some clones in this sample may be carry-over from other donors' samples. The conserved cysteine and the conserved F or W are not part of the CDR3 here. Each record gives: V gene, J gene, CDR3 protein.

V: TRBV4-3; J: TRBJ2-5; CDR3: ASSQEEGTLAETQY
V: TRBV7-8; J: TRBJ1-2; CDR3: ASSLDGGGPNYGYT
V: TRBV12-3/TRBV12-4; J: TRBJ2-3; CDR3: ASSPGPGPLDTQY
V: TRBV6-2/TRBV6-3; J: TRBJ2-5; CDR3: ASTNAFPGAQETQY
V: TRBV7-9; J: TRBJ2-7; CDR3: ASSSWPYEQY
V: TRBV6-1; J: TRBJ2-1; CDR3: ASSEYGGRYNEQF
V: TRBV7-9; J: TRBJ2-3; CDR3: ASSFRDSRTDTQY
V: TRBV7-2; J: TRBJ2-1; CDR3: ASSLGGGQNNEQF
V: TRBV7-2; J: TRBJ1-1; CDR3: ASSLGPSQGTEAF
V: TRBV7-2; J: TRBJ2-7; CDR3: ASSLLGGASYEQY
V: TRBV4-1; J: TRBJ1-5; CDR3: ASSQGQGDGQPQH
V: TRBV7-8; J: TRBJ1-5; CDR3: ASSPQKGQGSQPQH
V: TRBV6-2/TRBV6-3; J: TRBJ2-7; CDR3: AISARGGTYEQY
V: TRBV4-3; J: TRBJ2-6; CDR3: ASSPLSPSGSDLWGANVLT
V: TRBV20-1; J: TRBJ2-3; CDR3: SARDRLGLAGLGRPDTQY
V: TRBV12-3/TRBV12-4; J: TRBJ2-1; CDR3: ASSVSVAYNEQF
V: TRBV6-8; J: TRBJ1-6; CDR3: ASSYSDNSPLH
V: TRBV7-8; J: TRBJ1-1; CDR3: ASSEGRRLEAF
V: TRBV28; J: TRBJ2-3; CDR3: ASSLLDRQSTDTQY
V: TRBV28; J: TRBJ1-1; CDR3: ASSPQGRGNTEAF
V: TRBV12-3/TRBV12-4; J: TRBJ2-1; CDR3: ASRSRAGGYYNEQF
V: TRBV13; J: TRBJ2-3; CDR3: ASRLAGVYTDTQY
V: TRBV7-8; J: TRBJ1-1; CDR3: ASSLATGAVTEAF
V: TRBV7-6; J: TRBJ1-1; CDR3: ASSSPGGLNTEAF
V: TRBV7-9; J: TRBJ2-7; CDR3: ASSSSRELFYEQY
V: TRBV7-8; J: TRBJ1-5; CDR3: ASSFGGDRRNQPQH
V: TRBV27; J: TRBJ2-1; CDR3: ASSSRLHRGPPPYNEQF
V: TRBV12-3/TRBV12-4; J: TRBJ1-1; CDR3: ASSLHRTGWSGNTEAF
V: TRBV7-8; J: TRBJ1-5; CDR3: ASSSGPTGQPQH
V: TRBV4-2; J: TRBJ2-7; CDR3: ASSQDARTFSEQY
V: TRBV7-2; J: TRBJ1-1; CDR3: ASSSPGILNTEAF
V: TRBV20-1; J: TRBJ1-6; CDR3: SVRTGTENSPLH
V: TRBV27; J: TRBJ1-1; CDR3: ASSLRTDGTEAF
V: TRBV6-6; J: TRBJ2-7; CDR3: ASREEGYLSHEQY
V: TRBV28; J: TRBJ1-1; CDR3: ASSPSPRASEAF
V: TRBV7-2; J: TRBJ1-4; CDR3: ASSPRDSDEKLF
V: TRBV7-9; J: TRBJ2-1; CDR3: ASSPRQGSGYEQF
V: TRBV12-3/TRBV12-4; J: TRBJ2-6; CDR3: ASSPRLAGAVAGANVLT
V: TRBV4-2; J: TRBJ1-5; CDR3: ASSPGTGANQPQH
V: TRBV6-2/TRBV6-3; J: TRBJ2-3; CDR3: ASRTGFNLSTDTQY
V: TRBV7-9; J: TRBJ2-4; CDR3: ASRPSGGASAKNIQY
V: TRBV7-6; J: TRBJ2-5; CDR3: ASSLVERETQY
V: TRBV7-9; J: TRBJ1-1; CDR3: ASSLEIQALEAF
V: TRBV7-6; J: TRBJ2-1; CDR3: ASSLAGSGGSYNEQF
V: TRBV10-3; J: TRBJ1-1; CDR3: AIRSTGELNTEAF
V: TRBV4-1; J: TRBJ1-1; CDR3: ASSLTGGTAEAF
V: TRBV6-2/TRBV6-3; J: TRBJ2-1; CDR3: ASSSYNYNEQF
V: TRBV6-2/TRBV6-3; J: TRBJ2-3; CDR3: ASSYSAPNTQY
V: TRBV6-2/TRBV6-3; J: TRBJ2-5; CDR3: ASSPRTSGATETQY
V: TRBV5-5; J: TRBJ1-1; CDR3: ASTWRGTGASSTEAF
V: TRBV7-2; J: TRBJ2-7; CDR3: ASSSSLLAREHYEQY
V: TRBV7-2; J: TRBJ2-1; CDR3: ASSSTSGGWGNEQF
V: TRBV6-5; J: TRBJ2-7; CDR3: ASSYSGAGAYEQY
V: TRBV7-6; J: TRBJ2-1; CDR3: ASSLARAESYNEQF
V: TRBV7-2; J: TRBJ2-1; CDR3: ASSPGTSGATEQF
V: TRBV27; J: TRBJ2-7; CDR3: ASTSGRGREQY
V: TRBV6-5; J: TRBJ1-3; CDR3: ASSFGRNVGNTIY
V: TRBV7-2; J: TRBJ1-3; CDR3: ASSWGIRDGYPPSGNTIY
V: TRBV12-3/TRBV12-4; J: TRBJ2-1; CDR3: ASSLVKINNEQF